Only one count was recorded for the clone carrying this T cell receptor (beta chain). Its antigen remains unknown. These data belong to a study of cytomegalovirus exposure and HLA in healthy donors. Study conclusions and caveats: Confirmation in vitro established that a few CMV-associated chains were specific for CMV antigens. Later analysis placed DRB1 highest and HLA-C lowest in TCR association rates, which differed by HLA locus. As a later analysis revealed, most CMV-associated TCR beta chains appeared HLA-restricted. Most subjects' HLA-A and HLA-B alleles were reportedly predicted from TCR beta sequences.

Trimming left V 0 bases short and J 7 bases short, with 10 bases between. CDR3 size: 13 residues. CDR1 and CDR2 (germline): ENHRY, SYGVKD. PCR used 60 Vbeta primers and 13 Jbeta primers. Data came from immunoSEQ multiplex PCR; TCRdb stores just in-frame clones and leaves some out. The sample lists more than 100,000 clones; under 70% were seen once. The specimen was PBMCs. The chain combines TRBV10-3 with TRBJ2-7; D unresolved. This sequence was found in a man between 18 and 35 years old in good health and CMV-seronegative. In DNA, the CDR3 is TGTGCCATCAGTGAGTCCCAATCCAGTGAGCAGTACTTC. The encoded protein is CAISESQSSEQYF.